The TCR beta chain described here comes from a study of early stage breast cancer tumors. Study results and limitations: Tumors had 2 to 3-fold higher T cell density than normal breast.

Concerning this clone: Its antigen is still unknown.

From germline, CDR1 is KGHSH and CDR2 LQKENI. The CDR3 extends over 15 amino acids. V lost 4 bases and J lost 1, with 13 bases in between. The table came from immunoSEQ multiplex PCR; TCRdb's copy has only in-frame clones and leaves some out. The table lists about 51,000 clones, about three quarters of them singletons, with about 3.4% in the top ten. The receptor's source is a person aged 40-50 years with breast cancer. The rearrangement links TRBV18 to TRBJ1-1, with D maybe TRBD1 (6 bases). Specimen: blood. The CDR3 bases are TGTGCCAGCTCACGAGGGCCGGGGGCGAACACTGAAGCTTTCTTT. Protein product: CASSRGPGANTEAFF.